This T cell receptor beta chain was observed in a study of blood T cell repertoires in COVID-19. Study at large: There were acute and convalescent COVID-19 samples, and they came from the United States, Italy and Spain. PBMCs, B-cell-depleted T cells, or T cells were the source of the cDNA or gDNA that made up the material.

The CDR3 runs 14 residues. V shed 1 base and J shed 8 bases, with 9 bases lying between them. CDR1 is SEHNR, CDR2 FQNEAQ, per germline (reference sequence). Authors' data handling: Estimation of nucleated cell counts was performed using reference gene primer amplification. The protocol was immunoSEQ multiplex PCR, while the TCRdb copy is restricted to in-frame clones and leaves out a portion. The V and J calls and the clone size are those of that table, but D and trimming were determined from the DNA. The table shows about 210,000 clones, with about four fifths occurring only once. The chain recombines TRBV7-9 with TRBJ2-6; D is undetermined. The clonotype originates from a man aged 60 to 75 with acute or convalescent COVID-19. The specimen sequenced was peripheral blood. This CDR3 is CASSLESSSNVLTF. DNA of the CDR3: TGTGCCAGCAGCTTAGAATCCAGTTCCAACGTCCTGACTTTC.